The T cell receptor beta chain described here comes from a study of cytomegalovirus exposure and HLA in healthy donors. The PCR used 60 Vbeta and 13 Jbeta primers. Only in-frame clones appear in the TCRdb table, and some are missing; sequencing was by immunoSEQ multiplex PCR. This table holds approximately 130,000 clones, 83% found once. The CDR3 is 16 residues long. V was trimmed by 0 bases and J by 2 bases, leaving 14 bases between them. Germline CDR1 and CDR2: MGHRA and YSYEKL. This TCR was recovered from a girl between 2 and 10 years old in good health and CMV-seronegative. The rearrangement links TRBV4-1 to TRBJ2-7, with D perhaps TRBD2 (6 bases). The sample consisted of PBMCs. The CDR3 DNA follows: TGCGCCAGCAGCCAAGATCCCGCGGGGTCCCCCTACGAGCAGTACTTC. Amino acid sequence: CASSQDPAGSPYEQYF.